Listed here is a single T cell receptor beta chain. What it binds is unknown. The CDR3 loop spans 18 amino acids. V was clipped by 1 base and J by 4 bases; unmatched bases: 13. Germline V gene lookup returns CDR1 LGHNA and CDR2 YNFKEQ. The data originate from a study of cytomegalovirus exposure and HLA in healthy donors. For the study at large: In a later analysis, it was reported that the 110 or so validation repertoires had been produced on the same platform as the 666 repertoires belonging to the first cohort. Findings and caveats of the study: The study recorded some 160 TCR beta chains that were cytomegalovirus-associated. Cytomegalovirus status was reportedly diagnosed by the classifier with high specificity and sensitivity. Most TCR sequences showed up rarely, but some public TCRs showed up in many donors.

Sequencing was performed with immunoSEQ multiplex PCR; in TCRdb, only in-frame clones are kept and a portion is missing. This table has 240,000 or so clones, about 90% appearing once. The clonotype originates from a woman aged 30 to 39 in good health and CMV-seropositive. The chain carries TRBV4-2 and TRBJ2-7, with TRBD2 matching over 10 bases. The sequenced material came from PBMCs. The CDR3 region is CASSQGTSGISLRYEQYF. CDR3 DNA: TGTGCCAGCAGCCAAGGAACTAGCGGGATAAGTCTACGGTACGAGCAGTACTTC.